This passage covers 29 T cell receptor beta chains from one sample sequenced in a study of monozygotic twins with cystic fibrosis. TCRdb keeps only in-frame clones here, not all; method: immunoSEQ multiplex PCR. The sample shows just over 35,000 clones, 90% to 95% of them seen only once. The material sequenced was blood. Every receptor here comes from a boy aged 2-15 years with cystic fibrosis.

This clone appeared a single time. V gene TRBV10-2 combines with J gene TRBJ1-1; D remains unclear. Trimming left V 11 bases short and J 6 bases short, with 10 bases between. Germline V gene sequence: CDR1 WSHSY, CDR2 SAAADI. The CDR3 sequence is 10 residues long. CDR3: CACGTPEAFF. The CDR3 DNA reads as TGCGCCTGCGGTACGCCTGAAGCTTTCTTT.

The chain employs TRBV29-1 and TRBJ1-2; 7 nucleotides align to TRBD1. The ends lost 6 bases at V and 6 bases at J; junction bases unmatched: 7. The CDR3 spans 12 residues. Germline V gives CDR1 SQVTM, CDR2 ANQGSEA. CDR3 DNA sequence: TGCAGCGTCGCCGGGACAGAGGATGGCTACACCTTC. This gives the protein CSVAGTEDGYTF.

This chain uses TRBV7-8 with TRBJ1-5; D uncertain. The CDR3 extends over 15 amino acids. In germline, CDR1 is SGHVS, CDR2 FQNEAQ. With 3 bases removed from V and 0 bases from J, the gap between germline ends came to 9 bases. As DNA, the CDR3 is TGTGCCAGCAGCTTGGGAGACACTAGCAATCAGCCCCAGCATTTT. It specifies CASSLGDTSNQPQHF.

The rearrangement links TRBV18 to TRBJ2-1; 11 positions match TRBD2. The CDR3 totals 17 residues. The V gene end was trimmed by 0 bases and the J gene end by 1 base; junction bases not matched to a gene: 2. Germline values: CDR1 KGHSH, CDR2 LQKENI. The CDR3 DNA follows: TGTGCCAGCTCACCACCGGGACTAGCGGCATCCTACAATGAGCAGTTCTTC. It yields the protein CASSPPGLAASYNEQFF.

The chain has TRBV9 and TRBJ1-3; D ambiguous. The CDR3 loop spans 14 amino acids. Looked up from germline, CDR1 is SGDLS and CDR2 is YYNGEE. Trimming removed 0 bases from V and 4 bases from J, with 8 bases in between. This CDR3 is CASSVVSDGNTIYF. For the CDR3, the DNA is TGTGCCAGCAGCGTAGTCAGTGACGGAAACACCATATATTTT.

This clone was seen only once. This chain links TRBV7-6 with TRBJ2-2, with 8 positions matching TRBD1. After removal of 1 base from V and 7 bases from J, the junction contained 2 bases not matched to a gene. The germline V gene has CDR1 SGHVS and CDR2 FNYEAQ. This CDR3 comprises 14 residues. The CDR3 sequence: CASSLETGVGELFF. In DNA, the CDR3 is TGTGCCAGCAGCTTAGAGACAGGGGTCGGGGAGCTGTTTTTT.

This clone was found once. Written as DNA, the CDR3 is TGTGCCAGCACGGAGACAGTGGACACTGAAGCTTTCTTT. Its translation: CASTETVDTEAFF. The gene calls are TRBV6-1 and TRBJ1-1, with a weak D call TRBD1 (5 bases). CDR1 is MNHNS, CDR2 SASEGT, per germline. V lost 7 bases, J lost 3 bases, and 12 bases lay in between. The CDR3 totals 13 residues.

This chain links TRBV19 with TRBJ1-2; D is possibly TRBD1 (5 bases). CDR1 LNHDA and CDR2 SQIVND come from the germline V gene (reference sequence). The V gene lost 2 bases and the J gene lost 7 bases, with 26 bases spanning the gap. This CDR3 comprises 18 residues. This CDR3 is CASSIITTASRDSGGYTF. In DNA, the CDR3 is TGTGCCAGTAGTATAATAACGACGGCCTCCCGGGACTCAGGTGGCTACACCTTC. The whole variable domain, remainder taken from reference TRBV19 and TRBJ1-2, is DGGITQSPKYLFRKEGQNVTLSCEQNLNHDAMYWYRQDPGQGLRLIYYSQIVNDFQKGDIAEGYSVSREKKESFPLTVTSAQKNPTAFYLCASSIITTASRDSGGYTFGSGTRLTVV.

The DNA for the CDR3 is TGTGCCAGCAAAACAAGTAATGGTGAAAAACTGTTTTTT. Translation: CASKTSNGEKLFF. The genes are TRBV6-5 and TRBJ1-4; no clear D gene. The germline V gene encodes CDR1 MNHEY and CDR2 SVGAGI. The CDR3 totals 13 residues. Trimming cost V 7 bases and J 7 bases, with 13 bases left between them.

This rearrangement joins TRBV15 to TRBJ1-2; D ambiguous. The CDR3 is 15 residues long. V was cut by 1 base and J by 4 bases, with 13 bases left in between. CDR1 LNHNV and CDR2 YYDKDF come from the germline V gene (reference sequence). The CDR3 is CATSRATPLTYGYTF. The DNA of the CDR3 is TGTGCCACCAGCAGAGCAACTCCACTAACCTATGGCTACACCTTC.

The CDR3 reads CASSFLGGAEETQYF. CDR3 in DNA: TGTGCCAGCAGCTTTCTCGGGGGGGCCGAAGAGACCCAGTACTTC. The V call is TRBV11-2, the J call TRBJ2-5; TRBD2 matches 8 bases. CDR1 is SGHAT, CDR2 FQNNGV, per germline. Germline trimming cut 3 bases from V and 3 bases from J; bases unmatched to any gene: 6. This CDR3 is built from 15 residues. Supplemented by reference TRBV11-2 and TRBJ2-5, the full variable domain reads EAGVAQSPRYKIIEKRQSVAFWCNPISGHATLYWYQQILGQGPKLLIQFQNNGVVDDSQLPKDRFSAERLKGVDSTLKIQPAKLEDSAVYLCASSFLGGAEETQYFGPGTRLLVL.

CDR3 loop: CASSLGLGGPGELFF. The CDR3 coding sequence is TGTGCCAGCAGCTTGGGACTAGGGGGACCCGGGGAGCTGTTTTTT. The genes are TRBV5-6 and TRBJ2-2, with D perhaps being TRBD1 or TRBD2 (6 bases each). Germline V lookup: CDR1 SGHDT, CDR2 YYEEEE. CDR3 size: 15 residues. Trimming left V 0 bases short and J 6 bases short, with 12 bases between. The complete variable domain, with remaining parts taken from reference TRBV5-6 and TRBJ2-2, reads DAGVTQSPTHLIKTRGQQVTLRCSPKSGHDTVSWYQQALGQGPQFIFQYYEEEERQRGNFPDRFSGHQFPNYSSELNVNALLLGDSALYLCASSLGLGGPGELFFGEGSRLTVL.

V is TRBV6-4 and J is TRBJ2-5, with 7 positions matching TRBD2. Germline V lookup: CDR1 MRHNA, CDR2 SNTAGT. This CDR3 is 15 amino acids long. The V and J ends lost 4 bases and 5 bases, in that order; junction bases with no gene match: 10. The CDR3 protein is CASSGSCGGEETQYF. The CDR3, as DNA: TGTGCCAGCAGTGGCTCGTGTGGGGGGGAGGAGACCCAGTACTTC.

The CDR3 sequence is CASSGDSRNTGELFF. CDR3 bases: TGTGCCAGCAGCGGGGACAGTCGGAACACCGGGGAGCTGTTTTTT. The V gene is TRBV7-9, the J gene TRBJ2-2; 7 bases fit TRBD1. V lost 5 bases to trimming and J lost 1 base; unmatched junction nucleotides: 4. This CDR3 is built from 15 residues. Per germline, CDR1 SEHNR and CDR2 FQNEAQ (reference sequence).

The chain joins TRBV29-1 to TRBJ1-2; D not certain. This CDR3 spans 11 amino acids. Trimming shortened V by 4 bases and J by 9 bases, and 12 bases separated the two germline ends. The germline gives CDR1 SQVTM, CDR2 ANQGSEA. Here the CDR3 reads CSVVLDGRYTF. For the CDR3, the DNA is TGCAGCGTTGTGTTGGACGGCCGCTACACCTTC. The full variable domain, rest sourced from reference TRBV29-1 and TRBJ1-2, is SAVISQKPSRDICQRGTSLTIQCQVDSQVTMMFWYRQQPGQSLTLIATANQGSEATYESGFVIDKFPISRPNLTFSTLTVSNMSPEDSSIYLCSVVLDGRYTFGSGTRLTVV.

The chain is built from TRBV10-2 and TRBJ1-1; 9 nucleotides align to TRBD1. Germline CDR1 is WSHSY and CDR2 is SAAADI. The ends lost 7 bases at V and 3 bases at J; junction bases unmatched: 15. This CDR3 has 17 residues. The CDR3 is CASIFTRDRVSDTEAFF. DNA of the CDR3: TGCGCCAGCATATTTACCCGGGACAGGGTATCTGACACTGAAGCTTTCTTT.

The DNA for the CDR3 is TGCGCCAGCAGCTCAGGGGCGCCCAGCAACAATGAGCAGTTCTTC. Protein: CASSSGAPSNNEQFF. V gene TRBV5-1 combines with J gene TRBJ2-1, with TRBD1 as a possible D gene (6 bases). CDR1 and CDR2 from the germline V gene are SGHRS and YFSETQ. Trimming stripped 3 bases from V and 5 bases from J, with 15 bases between. The CDR3 is 15 amino acids.

The chain employs TRBV2 and TRBJ1-4; no clear D. The V end was cut by 8 bases, the J end by 3 bases, with 13 bases between. This CDR3 region has 14 residues. The germline CDR1 and CDR2 sequences are SNHLY and FYNNEI. In nucleotides, the CDR3 is TGTGCCAGCCGCCGGTTATCAGCTAATGAAAAACTGTTTTTT. Protein: CASRRLSANEKLFF.

This chain uses TRBV7-3 with TRBJ2-2; no firm D call. V was trimmed by 3 bases and J by 4 bases, leaving 3 bases between them. The CDR3 is 12 amino acids. CDR1 and CDR2 (germline): SGHTA, FQGTGA. DNA of the CDR3: TGTGCCAGCAGCTTGGGCACCGGGGAGCTGTTTTTT. It yields the protein CASSLGTGELFF.

This chain joins TRBV29-1 and TRBJ2-7; TRBD1 or TRBD2 may be the D gene (7 bases each). This CDR3 is built from 12 residues. Trimming shortened V by 5 bases and J by 6 bases, and 14 bases separated the two germline ends. The germline CDR1 and CDR2 sequences are SQVTM and ANQGSEA. As DNA, the CDR3 is TGCAGCGTTAGATCAGGGGGGGGCGAGCAGTACTTC. Residues: CSVRSGGGEQYF.

The V gene is TRBV7-8, the J gene TRBJ1-3; no firm D call. The V gene lost 5 bases and the J gene lost 4 bases, with 15 bases spanning the gap. CDR3 length: 15 amino acids. Germline V gene data show CDR1 as SGHVS and CDR2 as FQNEAQ. Here the CDR3 DNA reads TGTGCCAGCAGCCCGGACCTCCCTGTCGGAAACACCATATATTTT. This sequence encodes CASSPDLPVGNTIYF. Full variable domain (rest looked up from reference TRBV7-8 and TRBJ1-3): GAGVSQSPRYKVAKRGQDVALRCDPISGHVSLFWYQQALGQGPEFLTYFQNEAQLDKSGLPSDRFFAERPEGSVSTLKIQRTQQEDSAVYLCASSPDLPVGNTIYFGEGSWLTVV.

Only a few counts were recorded for this clone. The CDR3 coding sequence is TGTGCCAGCAGCACCCACCGGGACAGCCGATATGGCTACACCTTC. Translating gives CASSTHRDSRYGYTF. The chain uses TRBV7-3 and TRBJ1-2, with 7 bases aligning to TRBD1. In germline, CDR1 is SGHTA, CDR2 FQGTGA. The length of the CDR3 is 15 residues. The junction had 11 bases not matched to a gene; V was cut back by 5 bases and J by 5 bases.

J is TRBJ2-7 and V is TRBV6-1; D is unclear. Trimming left V 2 bases short and J 0 bases short, with 5 bases between. The CDR3 is made up of 13 amino acids. CDR1 and CDR2 (germline): MNHNS, SASEGT. In DNA, the CDR3 is TGTGCCAGCAGTGAATTCAGCTCCTACGAGCAGTACTTC. This translates into CASSEFSSYEQYF.

The CDR3 DNA reads TGCAGTGCTAGGAGGGGCGATGGCTACACCTTC. It yields the protein CSARRGDGYTF. The chain uses TRBV20-1 and TRBJ1-2; weak D call: TRBD1 (5 bases). The CDR3 spans 11 residues. Germline values: CDR1 DFQATT, CDR2 SNEGSKA (reference sequence). V lost 3 bases, J lost 6 bases, and 8 bases lay in between.

This clone has a single count. The chain is built from TRBV7-8 and TRBJ2-3; D is unresolved. Trimming removed 5 bases at V and 4 bases at J, with 13 bases between. Germline CDR1 and CDR2: SGHVS and FQNEAQ. The CDR3 consists of 14 residues. DNA for the CDR3: TGTGCCAGCAGCAGAAACACCCCCGCAGATACGCAGTATTTT. Its translation: CASSRNTPADTQYF.

The rearrangement links TRBV27 to TRBJ2-7; the D is unclear. The length of the CDR3 is 13 residues. V was shortened by 2 bases and J by 1 base, with 6 bases between the two germline ends. Looked up from germline, CDR1 is MNHEY and CDR2 is SMNVEV (reference sequence). The CDR3 reads CASSLTPSYEQYF. The CDR3 DNA reads as TGTGCCAGCAGTTTAACCCCTTCCTACGAGCAGTACTTC.

The chain joins TRBV18 to TRBJ1-4, with D hard to call. Looked up from germline, CDR1 is KGHSH and CDR2 is LQKENI. The ends were cut back, 2 bases at V and 7 bases at J, with 14 bases in the middle. The CDR3 spans 15 residues. The CDR3 here is CASSPGPMVGEKLFF. The DNA for the CDR3 is TGTGCCAGCTCACCAGGACCCATGGTCGGTGAAAAACTGTTTTTT.

The rearrangement joins TRBV10-2 to TRBJ1-5; 9 nucleotides agree with TRBD1. This CDR3 is built from 15 residues. Germline lookup yields CDR1 WSHSY and CDR2 SAAADI. The V gene end was trimmed by 3 bases and the J gene end by 6 bases; junction bases not matched to a gene: 6. The CDR3 DNA follows: TGCGCCAGCAGTGACAGACAGGGGGACGCTCAGCCCCAGCATTTT. Translation gives CASSDRQGDAQPQHF.

The chain joins TRBV4-1 to TRBJ2-5; perhaps TRBD2 as D (5 bases). From germline, CDR1 is MGHRA and CDR2 YSYEKL. V lost 0 bases and J lost 1, with 12 bases in between. The CDR3 contains 16 residues. Here the CDR3 reads CASSQEEGWPQETQYF. The DNA for the CDR3 is TGCGCCAGCAGCCAAGAAGAGGGCTGGCCCCAAGAGACCCAGTACTTC.